Listed here are 11 T cell receptor beta chains from one sample, sequenced in a study of OX40 agonist ivuxolimab in advanced cancers. Only in-frame clones appear in the TCRdb table, and some are missing; sequencing was by immunoSEQ multiplex PCR. The sample gives 15,000 to 25,000 clones, about 75% of which show up once; under 20% is in the top ten. Sequenced here: CD4+ or CD8+ T cells sorted from blood, sampled in a trial of the OX40 agonist ivuxolimab. The receptors come from an adult with an advanced solid tumor such as melanoma, head and neck, liver or kidney cancer.

This chain uses TRBV27 with TRBJ2-7, with 7 nucleotides matching TRBD1. CDR3 length equals 15 residues. The germline V gene encodes CDR1 MNHEY and CDR2 SMNVEV (reference sequence). V dropped 7 bases and J dropped 4; count of bases not matched to a gene: 13. CDR3 protein: CASTPSLGGRYEQYF. For the CDR3, the DNA is TGTGCCAGCACCCCATCGTTAGGGGGCAGGTACGAGCAGTACTTC.

The chain has TRBV7-6 and TRBJ2-1; 8 bases line up with TRBD2. This CDR3 is built from 17 residues. Germline V gives CDR1 SGHVS, CDR2 FNYEAQ. J gave up 9 bases and V 0 bases, and 13 bases lay outside the gene matches. The CDR3 loop is CASSLAGFSPGGLEQFF. CDR3 nucleotides: TGTGCCAGCAGCTTAGCGGGGTTCTCCCCGGGGGGGCTTGAGCAGTTCTTC.

This chain joins TRBV5-5 and TRBJ1-4; the match to TRBD1 covers 9 bases. This CDR3 is built from 14 residues. The V gene's germline CDR1 is SGHKS and CDR2 YYEKEE (reference sequence). Trimming removed 1 base from V and 8 bases from J; junction bases left unmatched: 3. CDR3 region: CASSLIGTGEKLFF. CDR3 nucleotides: TGTGCCAGCAGCTTGATAGGGACAGGGGAAAAACTGTTTTTT. The full variable domain, with the rest looked up from reference TRBV5-5 and TRBJ1-4, is DAGVTQSPTHLIKTRGQQVTLRCSPISGHKSVSWYQQVLGQGPQFIFQYYEKEERGRGNFPDRFSARQFPNYSSELNVNALLLGDSALYLCASSLIGTGEKLFFGSGTQLSVL.

V is TRBV9 and J is TRBJ2-7, with 8 bases lining up with TRBD2. The germline V gene has CDR1 SGDLS and CDR2 YYNGEE. After removal of 2 bases from V and 3 bases from J, the junction contained 4 bases not matched to a gene. This CDR3 comprises 14 residues. The CDR3 DNA reads TGTGCCAGCAGCGTTGGGACTAGTAACTACGAGCAGTACTTC. It encodes CASSVGTSNYEQYF.

This clone was seen only a few times. This chain joins TRBV9 and TRBJ2-4, with unresolved D. CDR3 length: 14 amino acids. V lost 0 bases and J 1 base, leaving 5 bases between the germline ends. The germline V gene has CDR1 SGDLS and CDR2 YYNGEE. This CDR3 is CASSVGMAKNIQYF. CDR3 DNA: TGTGCCAGCAGCGTAGGGATGGCCAAAAACATTCAGTACTTC.

This clone is categorized as medium-sized. V is TRBV7-9 and J is TRBJ1-2; no clear D. Germline CDR1 is SEHNR and CDR2 is FQNEAQ (reference sequence). The CDR3 consists of 15 residues. V lost 5 bases and J lost 4, with 17 bases in between. In DNA, the CDR3 is TGTGCCAGCAGCGACCGGGCCCAACACCCCTATGGCTACACCTTC. Encoded protein: CASSDRAQHPYGYTF.

The CDR3 DNA sequence: TGCGCCAGCAGCTTGGGGCAGGGTTCCTACAATGAGCAGTTCTTC. Translated: CASSLGQGSYNEQFF. The chain uses TRBV5-1 and TRBJ2-1; D might be TRBD1 (5 bases). CDR3 length: 15 amino acids. V was pared by 0 bases and J by 1 base, with 8 bases between. CDR1 is SGHRS, CDR2 YFSETQ, per germline.

The chain joins TRBV15 to TRBJ1-4; 9 nucleotides align to TRBD1. Germline V gene sequence: CDR1 LNHNV, CDR2 YYDKDF (reference sequence). This CDR3 has 15 residues. The trim removed 3 bases at V and 8 bases at J, leaving 7 bases unmatched. This CDR3 is CATSSRGQGPEKLFF. The CDR3 nucleotides are TGTGCCACCAGCAGTCGGGGACAGGGTCCCGAAAAACTGTTTTTT.

The chain combines TRBV13 with TRBJ2-1; 10 nucleotides agree with TRBD2. CDR1 and CDR2 (germline): PRHDT, FYEKMQ (reference sequence). The CDR3 consists of 15 residues. Trimming took 5 bases from V and 6 from J; bases not matched to a gene: 7. The chain's CDR3 is CASSQEREGRNEQFF. CDR3 bases: TGTGCCAGCAGCCAGGAGCGGGAGGGCCGCAATGAGCAGTTCTTC.

The chain couples TRBV4-1 to TRBJ2-3, with D maybe TRBD1 (7 bases). CDR3 length: 17 residues. Germline values: CDR1 MGHRA, CDR2 YSYEKL. V was shortened by 1 base and J by 0 bases, with 14 bases between the two germline ends. CDR3 region: CASSQGSGGPSTDTQYF. DNA for the CDR3: TGCGCCAGCAGCCAAGGTTCAGGGGGGCCTAGCACAGATACGCAGTATTTT.

The rearrangement joins TRBV7-8 to TRBJ2-7; D may be TRBD1 (5 bases). The ends were cut back, 4 bases at V and 1 base at J, with 14 bases in the middle. This CDR3 contains 15 residues. CDR1 is SGHVS and CDR2 is FQNEAQ in the germline V gene. The CDR3 loop is CASSSRQGPSYEQYF. Written as DNA, the CDR3 is TGTGCCAGCAGCTCCCGGCAGGGCCCTTCCTACGAGCAGTACTTC.